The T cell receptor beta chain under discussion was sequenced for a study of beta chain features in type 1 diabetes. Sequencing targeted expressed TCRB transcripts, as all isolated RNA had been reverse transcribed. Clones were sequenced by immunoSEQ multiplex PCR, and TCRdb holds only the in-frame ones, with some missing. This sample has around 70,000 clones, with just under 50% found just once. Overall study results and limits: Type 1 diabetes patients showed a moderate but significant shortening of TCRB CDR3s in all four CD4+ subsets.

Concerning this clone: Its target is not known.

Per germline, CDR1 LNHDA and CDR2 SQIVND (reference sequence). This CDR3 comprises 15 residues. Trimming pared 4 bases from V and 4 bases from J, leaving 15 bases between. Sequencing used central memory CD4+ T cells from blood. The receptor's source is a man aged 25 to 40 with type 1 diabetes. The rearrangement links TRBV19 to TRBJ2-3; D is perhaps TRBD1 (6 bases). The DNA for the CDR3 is TGTGCCAGTAGTACACAGGGAGTTCGAGCAGATACGCAGTATTTT. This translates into CASSTQGVRADTQYF.